This is a list of T cell receptor beta chains from one sample in a study of CD4 T cells in relation to SARS-CoV-2 and coronaviruses. Their target antigens are unknown. Here immunoSEQ multiplex PCR was the method, and the copy in TCRdb shows in-frame clones only, minus some. The data contain around 25,000 clones, less than 85% of them singletons. Sequenced material: CD4+ T cells from PBMCs, cultured in vitro. The receptors here all came from a human donor in good health. Each CDR3 is given with its conserved first and last residue. A D gene is named only where the DNA matches it firmly. Clone size appears in some rows only: once, few, many, or a class for an expanded clone.

v_call: TRBV5-1; cdr3_length: 15; j_call: TRBJ1-2; clone_size: .; d_call: .; cdr3_nt: TGCGCCAGCAGCTTGACCACTATGGACCCCTATGGCTACACCTTC; cdr3_aa: CASSLTTMDPYGYTF
v_call: TRBV2; cdr3_length: 13; j_call: TRBJ1-2; clone_size: .; d_call: TRBD1; cdr3_nt: TGTGCCAGCAGTTTCGGACAGGCCTATGGCTACACCTTC; cdr3_aa: CASSFGQAYGYTF
v_call: TRBV5-1; cdr3_length: 15; j_call: TRBJ1-4; clone_size: once; d_call: TRBD1; cdr3_nt: TGCGCCAGCAGCTATTCGGGACAGGGTAATGAAAAACTGTTTTTT; cdr3_aa: CASSYSGQGNEKLFF
v_call: TRBV24-1; cdr3_length: 12; j_call: TRBJ2-1; clone_size: .; d_call: .; cdr3_nt: TGTGCCACCAGTGCCCGGGGCAATGAGCAGTTCTTC; cdr3_aa: CATSARGNEQFF
v_call: TRBV24-1; cdr3_length: 16; j_call: TRBJ2-5; clone_size: .; d_call: TRBD1; cdr3_nt: TGTGCCACCAGTGATAATGATCGGACAGGGCAAGAGACCCAGTACTTC; cdr3_aa: CATSDNDRTGQETQYF
v_call: TRBV5-1; cdr3_length: 16; j_call: TRBJ1-1; clone_size: .; d_call: TRBD1; cdr3_nt: TGCGCCAGCAGCCGGGAGACCAGAGACAGGGCCACTGAAGCTTTCTTT; cdr3_aa: CASSRETRDRATEAFF
v_call: TRBV30; cdr3_length: 13; j_call: TRBJ1-5; clone_size: few; d_call: .; cdr3_nt: TGTGCCTGGAAATCCCCTGAACTTGAGCCCCAGCATTTT; cdr3_aa: CAWKSPELEPQHF
v_call: TRBV7-3; cdr3_length: 15; j_call: TRBJ2-2; clone_size: .; d_call: .; cdr3_nt: TGTGCCAGCAGCCCTCGTCTGACTAGTACCGGGGAGCTGTTTTTT; cdr3_aa: CASSPRLTSTGELFF
v_call: TRBV18; cdr3_length: 16; j_call: TRBJ2-3; clone_size: .; d_call: .; cdr3_nt: TGTGCCAGCTCACCACCAGGATTGTACTCAGGAGATACGCAGTATTTT; cdr3_aa: CASSPPGLYSGDTQYF
v_call: TRBV30; cdr3_length: 12; j_call: TRBJ2-1; clone_size: .; d_call: .; cdr3_nt: TGTGCCTGGAGTCCGGTTGACAGGACCCAGTTCTTC; cdr3_aa: CAWSPVDRTQFF
v_call: TRBV19; cdr3_length: 15; j_call: TRBJ2-2; clone_size: .; d_call: TRBD1; cdr3_nt: TGTGCCAGCTACCGGGACAGGGTTCCCACCGGGGAGCTGTTTTTT; cdr3_aa: CASYRDRVPTGELFF
v_call: TRBV19; cdr3_length: 14; j_call: TRBJ1-2; clone_size: few; d_call: TRBD1; cdr3_nt: TGTGCCAGTAGCCCGGGACAGCACAGCTATGGCTACACCTTC; cdr3_aa: CASSPGQHSYGYTF
v_call: TRBV5-6; cdr3_length: 12; j_call: TRBJ2-7; clone_size: .; d_call: .; cdr3_nt: TGTGCCAGCAGCCACACTAGTGGCGAGCAGTACTTC; cdr3_aa: CASSHTSGEQYF
v_call: TRBV2; cdr3_length: 17; j_call: TRBJ1-3; clone_size: .; d_call: .; cdr3_nt: TGTGCCAGCAGTGAGAGACAGGCCGTATTCTCTGGAAACACCATATATTTT; cdr3_aa: CASSERQAVFSGNTIYF
v_call: TRBV24-1; cdr3_length: 20; j_call: TRBJ2-6; clone_size: .; d_call: .; cdr3_nt: TGTGCCACCAGTGACCCCTCCAAACAGGGAGGGAGCTCTGGGGCCAACGTCCTGACTTTC; cdr3_aa: CATSDPSKQGGSSGANVLTF
v_call: TRBV7-8; cdr3_length: 15; j_call: TRBJ2-2; clone_size: .; d_call: .; cdr3_nt: TGTGCCAGCACCCAACGCGAATCGAACACCGGGGAGCTGTTTTTT; cdr3_aa: CASTQRESNTGELFF
v_call: TRBV5-1; cdr3_length: 13; j_call: TRBJ2-5; clone_size: once; d_call: TRBD2; cdr3_nt: TGCGCCAGCAGCTTGGGGCGGGGGGAGACCCAGTACTTC; cdr3_aa: CASSLGRGETQYF
v_call: TRBV6-6; cdr3_length: 13; j_call: TRBJ1-4; clone_size: .; d_call: .; cdr3_nt: TGTGCCAGCGCGGTTTCGGCTTTTGAAAAACTGTTTTTT; cdr3_aa: CASAVSAFEKLFF
v_call: TRBV10-1; cdr3_length: 15; j_call: TRBJ2-1; clone_size: .; d_call: .; cdr3_nt: TGCGCCAGCAGTGAAATGGCAGGGGTTGGGAATGAGCAGTTCTTC; cdr3_aa: CASSEMAGVGNEQFF
v_call: TRBV6-5; cdr3_length: 15; j_call: TRBJ1-5; clone_size: .; d_call: TRBD1; cdr3_nt: TGTGCCAGCAGTTACGACAGGGGGCTCGGTCAGCCCCAGCATTTT; cdr3_aa: CASSYDRGLGQPQHF